The TCR beta chain described here comes from a study of graft-versus-host responses after intestinal transplantation. Turning to the study itself: Those transplanted obtained multivisceral, liver-intestinal, or isolated intestinal grafts.

Sequenced by immunoSEQ multiplex PCR; TCRdb stores in-frame clones only, minus some. The top ten clones hold 0.11% of a sample with 80,000 to 100,000 clones, under 90% of them seen once. The study, taken as a whole, reports: Recipient-marrow GvH clones were detected, some having first appeared in ileum or blood. Declining HvG levels early post-transplant were linked to peak circulating GvH clone levels.

For this clone: Its antigen is not identified.

The sample in question was unstimulated CD4+ T cells sorted from spleen or lymph node cells, obtained before intestinal transplant. The TCR comes from a human donor who received an intestinal transplant.

CDR3 nucleotides: TGTGCCAGCAGCCTGAGCCGCTACGAGCAGTACTTC. Its translation: CASSLSRYEQYF. The gene calls are TRBV5-6 and TRBJ2-7, with D hard to call. The CDR3 length is 12 residues. Trimming shortened V by 4 bases and J by 3 bases, and 8 bases separated the two germline ends. Germline CDR1 is SGHDT and CDR2 is YYEEEE.